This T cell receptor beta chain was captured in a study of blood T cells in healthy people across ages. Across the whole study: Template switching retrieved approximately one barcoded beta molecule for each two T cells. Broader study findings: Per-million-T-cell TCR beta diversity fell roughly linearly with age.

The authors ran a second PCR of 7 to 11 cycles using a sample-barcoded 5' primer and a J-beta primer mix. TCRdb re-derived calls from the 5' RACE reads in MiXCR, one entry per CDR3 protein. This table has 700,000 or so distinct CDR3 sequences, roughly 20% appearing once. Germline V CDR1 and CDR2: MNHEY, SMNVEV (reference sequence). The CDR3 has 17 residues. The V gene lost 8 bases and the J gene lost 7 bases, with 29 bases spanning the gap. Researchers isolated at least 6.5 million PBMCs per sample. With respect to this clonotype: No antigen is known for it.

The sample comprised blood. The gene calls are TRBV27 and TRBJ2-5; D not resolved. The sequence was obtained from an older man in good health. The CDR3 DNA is TGTGCCAGCTCCCCAGGAGTTGGAAATCCTTTTCGCGTGACCCAGTACTTC. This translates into CASSPGVGNPFRVTQYF.